The clone carrying this T cell receptor (beta chain) came up many times. As yet, its antigen is unknown. The data belong to a study of T cells in Graves' hyperthyroidism and ophthalmopathy. Whole-study results and caveats: A model of 13 V-J features distinguished ophthalmopathy from stable hyperthyroidism.

The CDR3 extends over 15 amino acids. Trimming took off 8 bases at V and 8 bases at J, with 19 bases between the two ends. CDR1 and CDR2 (germline): MDHEN, SYDVKM. Amplification of TCR beta CDR3 regions used RNA as the template. First-round RT-PCR of the TCR CDR3 relied on the HTBI primer set. From the multiplex PCR reads, TCRdb called clonotypes with MiXCR, one entry per CDR3 protein. The data contain some 360,000 distinct CDR3 sequences, approximately 18% of them singletons. The V call is TRBV28, the J call TRBJ1-6, with D unresolved. Sequenced sample: blood. The sequence derives from a woman between 35 and 50 years old with Graves' ophthalmopathy. The CDR3 DNA sequence: TGTGCCAGCCAAATCAAAGCCGGGCCCTATTCACCCCTCCACTTT. Translated: CASQIKAGPYSPLHF.